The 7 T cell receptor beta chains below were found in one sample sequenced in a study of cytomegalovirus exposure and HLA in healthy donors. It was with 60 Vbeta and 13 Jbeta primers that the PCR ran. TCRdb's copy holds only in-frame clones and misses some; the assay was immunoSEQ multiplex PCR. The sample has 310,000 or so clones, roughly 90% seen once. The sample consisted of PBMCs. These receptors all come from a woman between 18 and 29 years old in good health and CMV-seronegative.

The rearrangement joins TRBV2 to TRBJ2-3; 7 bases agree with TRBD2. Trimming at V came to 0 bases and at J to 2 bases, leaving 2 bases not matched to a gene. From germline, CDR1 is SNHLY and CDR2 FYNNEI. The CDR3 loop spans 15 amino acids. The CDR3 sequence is CASSEALAYTDTQYF. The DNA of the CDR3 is TGTGCCAGCAGTGAAGCACTAGCGTACACAGATACGCAGTATTTT.

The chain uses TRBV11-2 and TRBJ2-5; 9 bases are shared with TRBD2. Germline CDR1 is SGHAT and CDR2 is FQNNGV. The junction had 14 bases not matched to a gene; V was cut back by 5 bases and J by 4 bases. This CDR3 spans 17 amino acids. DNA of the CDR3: TGTGCCAGCAGCGGGCGGGGGGGCCCGATGTATCCAGAGACCCAGTACTTC. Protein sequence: CASSGRGGPMYPETQYF.

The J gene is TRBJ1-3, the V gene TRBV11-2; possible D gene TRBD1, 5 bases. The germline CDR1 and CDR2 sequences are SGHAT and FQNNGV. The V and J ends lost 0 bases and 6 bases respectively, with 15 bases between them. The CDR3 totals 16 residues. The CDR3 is CASSLERQGRINTIYF. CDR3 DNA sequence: TGTGCCAGCAGCTTAGAGAGGCAGGGAAGAATAAACACCATATATTTT.

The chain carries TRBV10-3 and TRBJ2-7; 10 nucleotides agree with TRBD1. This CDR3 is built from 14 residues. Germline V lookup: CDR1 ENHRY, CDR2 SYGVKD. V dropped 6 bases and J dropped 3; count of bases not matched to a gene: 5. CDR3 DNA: TGTGCCATCAGACCGGGACAGGGGATCTACGAGCAGTACTTC. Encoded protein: CAIRPGQGIYEQYF.

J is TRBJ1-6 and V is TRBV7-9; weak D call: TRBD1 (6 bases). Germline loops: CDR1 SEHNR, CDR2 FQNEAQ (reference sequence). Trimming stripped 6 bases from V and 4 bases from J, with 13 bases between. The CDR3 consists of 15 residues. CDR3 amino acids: CASSRQDPYNSPLHF. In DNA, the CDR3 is TGTGCCAGCAGTCGACAGGACCCGTATAATTCACCCCTCCACTTT. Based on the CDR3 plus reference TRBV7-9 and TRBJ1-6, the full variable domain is DTGVSQNPRHKITKRGQNVTFRCDPISEHNRLYWYRQTLGQGPEFLTYFQNEAQLEKSRLLSDRFSAERPKGSFSTLEIQRTEQGDSAMYLCASSRQDPYNSPLHFGNGTRLTVT.

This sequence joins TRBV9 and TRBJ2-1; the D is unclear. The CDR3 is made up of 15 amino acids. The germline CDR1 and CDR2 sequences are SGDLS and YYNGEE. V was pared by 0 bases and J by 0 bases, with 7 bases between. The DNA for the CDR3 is TGTGCCAGCAGCGTAGTAAGCAACTCCTACAATGAGCAGTTCTTC. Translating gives CASSVVSNSYNEQFF.

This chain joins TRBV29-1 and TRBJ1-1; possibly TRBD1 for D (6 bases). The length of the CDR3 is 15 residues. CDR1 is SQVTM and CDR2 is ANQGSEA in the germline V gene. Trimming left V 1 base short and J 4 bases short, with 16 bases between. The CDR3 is CSVEGEGGRFTEAFF. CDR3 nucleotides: TGCAGCGTTGAAGGTGAGGGGGGGAGATTCACTGAAGCTTTCTTT.